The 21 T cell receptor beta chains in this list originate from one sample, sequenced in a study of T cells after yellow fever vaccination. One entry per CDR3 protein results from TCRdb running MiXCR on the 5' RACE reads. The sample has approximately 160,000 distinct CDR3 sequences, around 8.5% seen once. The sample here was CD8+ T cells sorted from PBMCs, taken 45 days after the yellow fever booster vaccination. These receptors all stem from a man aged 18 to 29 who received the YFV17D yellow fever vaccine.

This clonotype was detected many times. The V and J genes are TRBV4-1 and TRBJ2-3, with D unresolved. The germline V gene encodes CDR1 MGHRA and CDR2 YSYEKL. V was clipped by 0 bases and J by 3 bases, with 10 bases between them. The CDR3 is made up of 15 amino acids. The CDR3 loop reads CASSQDQSYTDTQYF. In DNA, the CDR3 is TGCGCCAGCAGCCAAGATCAATCCTATACAGATACGCAGTATTTT.

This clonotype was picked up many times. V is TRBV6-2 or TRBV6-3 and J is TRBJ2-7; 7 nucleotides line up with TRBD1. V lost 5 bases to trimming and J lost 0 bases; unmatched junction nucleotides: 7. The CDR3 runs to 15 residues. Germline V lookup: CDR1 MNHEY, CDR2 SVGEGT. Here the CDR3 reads CASSRPRTGSYEQYV. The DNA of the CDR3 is TGTGCCAGCAGTCGCCCACGGACAGGCTCCTACGAGCAGTACGTC.

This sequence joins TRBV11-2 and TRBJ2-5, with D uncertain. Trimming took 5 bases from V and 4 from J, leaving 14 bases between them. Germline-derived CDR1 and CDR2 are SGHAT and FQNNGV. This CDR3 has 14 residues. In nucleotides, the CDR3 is TGTGCCAGCAGCCTCCCATCGACTGGAGAGACCCAGTACTTC. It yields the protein CASSLPSTGETQYF.

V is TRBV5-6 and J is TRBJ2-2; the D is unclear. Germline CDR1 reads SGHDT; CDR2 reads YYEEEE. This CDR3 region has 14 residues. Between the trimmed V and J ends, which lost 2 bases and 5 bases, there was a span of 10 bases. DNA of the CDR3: TGTGCCAGCAGCTTTGGTATCGGGACCGGGGAGCTGTTTTTT. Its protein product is CASSFGIGTGELFF.

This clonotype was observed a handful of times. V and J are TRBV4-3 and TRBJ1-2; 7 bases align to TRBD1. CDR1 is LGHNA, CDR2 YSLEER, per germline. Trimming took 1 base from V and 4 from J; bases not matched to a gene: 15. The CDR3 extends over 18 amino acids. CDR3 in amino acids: CASSQAPDRDRMRYGYTF. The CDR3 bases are TGCGCCAGCAGCCAAGCCCCTGACAGGGATCGAATGCGCTATGGCTACACCTTC.

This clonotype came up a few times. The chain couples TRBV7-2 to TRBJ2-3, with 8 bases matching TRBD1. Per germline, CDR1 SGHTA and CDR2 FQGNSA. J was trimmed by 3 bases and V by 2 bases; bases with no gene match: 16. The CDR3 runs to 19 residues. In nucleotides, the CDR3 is TGTGCCAGCAGCTTACTCCCCGTACCGGGACAGGACGGGACAGATACGCAGTATTTT. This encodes CASSLLPVPGQDGTDTQYF.

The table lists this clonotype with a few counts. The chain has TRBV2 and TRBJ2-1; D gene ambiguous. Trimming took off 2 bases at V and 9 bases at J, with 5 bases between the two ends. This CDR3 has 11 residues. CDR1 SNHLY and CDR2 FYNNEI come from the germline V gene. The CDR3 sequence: CASSEPAEQFF. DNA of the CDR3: TGTGCCAGCAGTGAACCGGCTGAGCAGTTCTTC.

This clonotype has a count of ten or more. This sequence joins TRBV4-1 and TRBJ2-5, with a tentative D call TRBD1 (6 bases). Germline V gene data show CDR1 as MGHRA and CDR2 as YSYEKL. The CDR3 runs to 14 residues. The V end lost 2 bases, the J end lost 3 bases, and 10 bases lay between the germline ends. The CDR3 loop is CASSQRDTEETQYF. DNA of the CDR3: TGCGCCAGCAGCCAAAGGGACACTGAAGAGACCCAGTACTTC.

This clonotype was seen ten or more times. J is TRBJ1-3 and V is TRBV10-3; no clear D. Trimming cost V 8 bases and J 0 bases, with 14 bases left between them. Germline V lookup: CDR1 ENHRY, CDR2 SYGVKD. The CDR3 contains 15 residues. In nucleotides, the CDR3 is TGTGCCATCGAAAGGAGGGTAGACTCTGGAAACACCATATATTTT. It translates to CAIERRVDSGNTIYF.

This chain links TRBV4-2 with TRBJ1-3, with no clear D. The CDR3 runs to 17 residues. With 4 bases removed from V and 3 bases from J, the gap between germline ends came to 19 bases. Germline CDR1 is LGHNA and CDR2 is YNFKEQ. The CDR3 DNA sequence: TGTGCCAGCAGCCCTGTGGACTTCCCATTTGGTGGAAACACCATATATTTT. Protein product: CASSPVDFPFGGNTIYF.

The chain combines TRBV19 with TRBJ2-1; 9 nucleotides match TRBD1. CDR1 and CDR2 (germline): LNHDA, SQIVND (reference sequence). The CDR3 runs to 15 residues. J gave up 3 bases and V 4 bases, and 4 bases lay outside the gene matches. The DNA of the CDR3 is TGTGCCAGTAGTAGATTGGACAGGGGCTACAATGAGCAGTTCTTC. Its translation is CASSRLDRGYNEQFF.

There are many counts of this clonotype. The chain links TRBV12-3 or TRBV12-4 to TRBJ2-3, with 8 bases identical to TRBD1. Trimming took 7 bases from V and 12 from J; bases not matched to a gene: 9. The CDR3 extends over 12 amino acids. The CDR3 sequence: CASTLTGVTQYF. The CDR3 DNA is TGTGCCAGCACCCTGACAGGGGTTACCCAGTATTTT.

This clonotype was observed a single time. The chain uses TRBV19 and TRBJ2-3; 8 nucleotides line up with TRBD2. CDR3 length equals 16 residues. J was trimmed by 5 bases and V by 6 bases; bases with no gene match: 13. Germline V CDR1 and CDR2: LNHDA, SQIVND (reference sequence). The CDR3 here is CASSRELAVPEDTQYF. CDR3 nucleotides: TGTGCCAGTAGCCGAGAACTAGCGGTCCCTGAAGATACGCAGTATTTT.

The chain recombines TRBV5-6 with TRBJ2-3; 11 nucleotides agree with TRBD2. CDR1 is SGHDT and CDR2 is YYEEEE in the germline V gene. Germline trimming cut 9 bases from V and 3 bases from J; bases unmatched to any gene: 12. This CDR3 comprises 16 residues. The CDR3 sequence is CATAFETSGVTDTQYF. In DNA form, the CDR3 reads TGTGCCACCGCCTTCGAGACTAGCGGGGTAACAGATACGCAGTATTTT.

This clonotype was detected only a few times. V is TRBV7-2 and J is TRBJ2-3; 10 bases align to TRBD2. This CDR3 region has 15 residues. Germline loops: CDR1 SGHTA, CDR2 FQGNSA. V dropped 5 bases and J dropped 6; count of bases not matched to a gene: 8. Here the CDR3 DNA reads TGTGCCAGCAGCCCTAGCGGGGGCCGTTTGGATACGCAGTATTTT. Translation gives CASSPSGGRLDTQYF.

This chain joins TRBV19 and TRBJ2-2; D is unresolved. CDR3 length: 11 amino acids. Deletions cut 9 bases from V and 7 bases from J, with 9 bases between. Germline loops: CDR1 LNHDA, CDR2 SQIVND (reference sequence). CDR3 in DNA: TGTGCCAGCCGGTTGGGCGGGGAGCTGTTTTTT. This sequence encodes CASRLGGELFF.

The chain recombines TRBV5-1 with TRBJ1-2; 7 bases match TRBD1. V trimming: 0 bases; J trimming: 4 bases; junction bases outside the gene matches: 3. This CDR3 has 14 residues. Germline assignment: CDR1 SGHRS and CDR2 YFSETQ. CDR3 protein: CASSLAGGFYGYTF. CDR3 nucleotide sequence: TGCGCCAGCAGCTTGGCAGGGGGTTTCTATGGCTACACCTTC.

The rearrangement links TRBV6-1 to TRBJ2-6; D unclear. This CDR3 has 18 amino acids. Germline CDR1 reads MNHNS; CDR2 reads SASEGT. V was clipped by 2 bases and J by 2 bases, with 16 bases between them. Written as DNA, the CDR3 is TGTGCCAGCAGTGAACAGTGGCTGGCCCTCACTGGGGCCAACGTCCTGACTTTC. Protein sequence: CASSEQWLALTGANVLTF.

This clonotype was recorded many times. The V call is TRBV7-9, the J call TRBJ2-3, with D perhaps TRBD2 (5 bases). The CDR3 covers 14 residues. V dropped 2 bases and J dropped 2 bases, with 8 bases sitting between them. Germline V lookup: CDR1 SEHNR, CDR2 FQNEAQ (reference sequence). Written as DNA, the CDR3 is TGTGCCAGCAGCTTATACGGGGACACAGATACGCAGTATTTT. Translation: CASSLYGDTDTQYF.

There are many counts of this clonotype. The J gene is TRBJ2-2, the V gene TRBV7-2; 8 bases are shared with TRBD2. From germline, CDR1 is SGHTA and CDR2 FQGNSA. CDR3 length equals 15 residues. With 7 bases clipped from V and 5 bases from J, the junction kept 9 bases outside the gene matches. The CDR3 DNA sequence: TGTGCCAGCATCGGGGGGACTAGACAGACCGGGGAGCTGTTTTTT. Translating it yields CASIGGTRQTGELFF.

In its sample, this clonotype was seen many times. The CDR3 here is CASSLERQSYSPLHF. The CDR3 DNA reads TGTGCCAGCAGCTTGGAGCGACAGAGCTATTCACCCCTCCACTTT. The chain joins TRBV5-6 to TRBJ1-6, with D possibly TRBD1 on 5 matching bases. Germline V gene lookup returns CDR1 SGHDT and CDR2 YYEEEE. This CDR3 contains 15 residues. The V gene lost 0 bases and the J gene lost 8 bases, with 12 bases spanning the gap.